This is a list of T cell receptor beta chains from one sample in a study of response to subunit inactivated influenza vaccine. TCRdb re-analysed the RT-PCR reads in MiXCR, keeping a single row per CDR3 protein. The table shows 430,000 or so distinct CDR3 sequences, with approximately 11% occurring only once. Sequenced material: PBMCs from blood, taken about 6 weeks after vaccination. The receptor source for this set is a man aged 45 to 65 who received an inactivated influenza vaccine. Both conserved end residues are part of each CDR3. D genes are given only for firm matches. The size of a clone is reported for some rows only, either as once, few or many, or as a class for expanded clones.

CDR3 length,J gene,V gene,clone size,D gene,CDR3 protein,CDR3 DNA
19,TRBJ2-1,TRBV11-2,.,.,CASSFRPADPLRVSLEQFF,TGTGCCAGCAGCTTCCGACCAGCGGACCCGCTGAGGGTTTCCCTTGAGCAGTTCTTC
14,TRBJ1-5,TRBV20-1,few,TRBD1,CSAGQGGGNQPQHF,TGCAGTGCCGGACAGGGGGGCGGCAATCAGCCCCAGCATTTT
12,TRBJ2-1,TRBV3-1,few,.,CASTNIYNEQFF,TGTGCCAGCACCAACATCTACAATGAGCAGTTCTTC
17,TRBJ2-1,TRBV6-2/TRBV6-3,many,.,CASSPLLGTRTYNEQFF,TGTGCCAGCAGCCCTCTTCTGGGGACTCGGACCTACAATGAGCAGTTCTTC
16,TRBJ1-2,TRBV7-2,few,.,CASSASRRGGDYGYTF,TGTGCCAGCAGCGCGTCTAGGAGGGGGGGGGACTATGGCTACACCTTC
13,TRBJ2-3,TRBV2,.,.,CACSVRYTDTQYF,TGTGCCTGCTCAGTAAGGTACACAGATACGCAGTATTTT
15,TRBJ2-7,TRBV7-9,few,TRBD1,CASSSYKGQGYEQYF,TGTGCCAGCAGCTCTTACAAGGGACAGGGGTACGAGCAGTACTTC
17,TRBJ2-3,TRBV2,few,.,CASSEGPGTAGTDTQYF,TGTGCCAGCAGTGAAGGGCCCGGGACCGCGGGGACAGATACGCAGTATTTT
14,TRBJ2-1,TRBV5-1,once,.,CASSLPQTYNEQFF,TGCGCCAGCAGCTTACCACAGACCTACAATGAGCAGTTCTTC
10,TRBJ1-2,TRBV20-1,few,.,CSASSYGYTF,TGCAGTGCTAGCAGCTATGGCTACACCTTC
16,TRBJ2-3,TRBV9,few,.,CASSATPRAGEDTQYF,TGTGCCAGCAGCGCTACTCCGAGGGCAGGGGAGGATACGCAGTATTTT
14,TRBJ1-2,TRBV5-6,.,.,CASSLTSGAGGYTF,TGTGCCAGCAGCTTGACTTCGGGCGCGGGGGGCTACACCTTC
13,TRBJ1-2,TRBV5-1,few,.,CASSRQDSYGYTF,TGCGCCAGCAGCCGACAGGACTCCTATGGCTACACCTTC
15,TRBJ2-3,TRBV12-3/TRBV12-4,few,TRBD2,CASSFSSGGADTQYF,TGTGCCAGCAGTTTCTCTAGCGGGGGCGCAGATACGCAGTATTTT
17,TRBJ2-3,TRBV9,few,TRBD2,CASSVAGLAGGPDTQYF,TGTGCCAGCAGCGTAGCTGGCCTAGCGGGGGGGCCGGATACGCAGTATTTT
13,TRBJ2-1,TRBV12-3/TRBV12-4,many,TRBD2,CASSSQRTSEQFF,TGTGCCAGCAGTTCGCAAAGGACTAGTGAGCAGTTCTTC
15,TRBJ1-6,TRBV10-3,many,.,CATRGGLGGNSPLHF,TGTGCCACCCGCGGAGGGCTGGGGGGTAATTCACCCCTCCACTTT
18,TRBJ2-1,TRBV9,few,TRBD2,CASSVSTRSSGSYNEQFF,TGTGCCAGCAGCGTCTCCACCCGAAGTAGCGGGAGCTACAATGAGCAGTTCTTC
16,TRBJ1-1,TRBV7-2,few,.,CASSLWVKGENTEAFF,TGTGCCAGCAGCTTATGGGTCAAAGGGGAGAACACTGAAGCTTTCTTT
13,TRBJ2-2,TRBV12-3/TRBV12-4,.,.,CASSSGVIGELFF,TGTGCCAGCAGTTCAGGGGTTATCGGGGAGCTGTTTTTT